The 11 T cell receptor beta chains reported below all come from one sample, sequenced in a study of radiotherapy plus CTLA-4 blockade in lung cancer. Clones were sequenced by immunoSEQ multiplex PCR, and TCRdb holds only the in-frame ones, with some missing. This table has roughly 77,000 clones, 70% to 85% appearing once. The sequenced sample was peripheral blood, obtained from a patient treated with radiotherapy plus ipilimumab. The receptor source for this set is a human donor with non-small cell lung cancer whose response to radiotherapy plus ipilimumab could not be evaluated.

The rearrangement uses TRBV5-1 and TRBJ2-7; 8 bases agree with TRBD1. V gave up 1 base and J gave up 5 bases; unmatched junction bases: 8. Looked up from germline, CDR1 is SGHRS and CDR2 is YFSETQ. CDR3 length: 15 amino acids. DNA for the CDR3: TGCGCCAGCAGCTTGTCCGGACAGGGTGGGGACGAGCAGTACTTC. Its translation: CASSLSGQGGDEQYF.

The CDR3 DNA reads TGTGCCAGTAGCCGGTTTGGCACAGATACGCAGTATTTT. Amino acids: CASSRFGTDTQYF. The chain joins TRBV19 to TRBJ2-3; D ambiguous. The V end was cut by 6 bases, the J end by 1 base, with 8 bases between. Germline values: CDR1 LNHDA, CDR2 SQIVND (reference sequence). The CDR3 consists of 13 residues.

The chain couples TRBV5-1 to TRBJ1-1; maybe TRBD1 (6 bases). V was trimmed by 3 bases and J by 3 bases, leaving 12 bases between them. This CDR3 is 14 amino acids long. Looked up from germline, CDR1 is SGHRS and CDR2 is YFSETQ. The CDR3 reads CASSSTQGYTEAFF. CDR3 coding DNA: TGCGCCAGCAGCTCCACCCAGGGGTACACTGAAGCTTTCTTT.

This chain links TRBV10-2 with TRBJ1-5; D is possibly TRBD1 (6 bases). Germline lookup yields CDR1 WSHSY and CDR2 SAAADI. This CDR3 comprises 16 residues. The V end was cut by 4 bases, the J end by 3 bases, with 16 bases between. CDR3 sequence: CASSGSKGENNQPQHF. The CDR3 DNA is TGCGCCAGCAGTGGGAGTAAGGGGGAAAACAATCAGCCCCAGCATTTT.

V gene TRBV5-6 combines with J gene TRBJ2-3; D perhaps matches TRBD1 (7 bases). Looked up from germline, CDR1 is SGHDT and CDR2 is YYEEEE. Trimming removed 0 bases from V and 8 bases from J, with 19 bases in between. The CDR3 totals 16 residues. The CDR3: CASSLVFRAQGGTQYF. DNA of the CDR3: TGTGCCAGCAGCTTGGTTTTCAGGGCTCAGGGGGGTACGCAGTATTTT.

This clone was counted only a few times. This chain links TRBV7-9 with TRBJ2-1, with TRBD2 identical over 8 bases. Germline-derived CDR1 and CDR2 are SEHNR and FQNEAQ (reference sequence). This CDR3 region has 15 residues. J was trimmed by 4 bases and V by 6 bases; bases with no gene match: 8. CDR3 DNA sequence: TGTGCCAGCAGTCACGGGAGGGCCTTATACAATGAGCAGTTCTTC. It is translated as CASSHGRALYNEQFF.

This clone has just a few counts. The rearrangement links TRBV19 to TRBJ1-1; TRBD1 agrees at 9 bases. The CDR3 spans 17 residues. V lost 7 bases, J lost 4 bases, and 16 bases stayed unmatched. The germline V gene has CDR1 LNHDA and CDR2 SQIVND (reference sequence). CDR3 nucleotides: TGTGCCAGTACCGGAGGGACAGGGCACCGGGAGAGCACTGAAGCTTTCTTT. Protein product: CASTGGTGHRESTEAFF.

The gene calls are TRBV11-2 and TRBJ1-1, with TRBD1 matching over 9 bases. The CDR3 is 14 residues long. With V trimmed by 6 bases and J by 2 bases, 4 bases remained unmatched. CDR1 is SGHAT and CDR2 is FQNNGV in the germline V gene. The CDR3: CASRLDRGNTEAFF. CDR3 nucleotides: TGTGCCAGCAGATTGGACAGGGGTAACACTGAAGCTTTCTTT.

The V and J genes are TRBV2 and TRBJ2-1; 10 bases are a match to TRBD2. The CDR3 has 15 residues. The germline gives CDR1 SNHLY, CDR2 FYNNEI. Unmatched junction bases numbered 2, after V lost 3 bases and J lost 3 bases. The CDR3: CASSDSSGGYNEQFF. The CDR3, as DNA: TGTGCCAGCAGTGACTCTAGCGGGGGCTACAATGAGCAGTTCTTC.

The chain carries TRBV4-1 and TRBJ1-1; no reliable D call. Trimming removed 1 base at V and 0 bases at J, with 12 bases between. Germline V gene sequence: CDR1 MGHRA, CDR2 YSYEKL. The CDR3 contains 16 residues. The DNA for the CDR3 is TGCGCCAGCAGCCAAGTTTCTCCGACAATGAACACTGAAGCTTTCTTT. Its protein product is CASSQVSPTMNTEAFF.

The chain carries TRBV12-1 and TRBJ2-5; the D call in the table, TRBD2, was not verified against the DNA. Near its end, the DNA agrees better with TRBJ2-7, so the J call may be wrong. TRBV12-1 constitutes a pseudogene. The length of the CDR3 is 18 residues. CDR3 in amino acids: CASSPSGTSGAASYEQYF. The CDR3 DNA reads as TGTGCCAGCAGCCCGTCCGGGACTAGCGGGGCCGCCTCCTACGAGCAGTACTTC.